The clone carrying this TCR beta chain was observed a single time. What it recognizes is unknown. Profiled with immunoSEQ multiplex PCR; TCRdb holds only in-frame clones, not every one. This sample carries approximately 2,200,000 clones, roughly 91% of them seen once, and the ten largest clones take around 1.7%. This entry is derived from a study of shared clonotypes between healthy human individuals. CD8 cells regarded as naive lacked CD45RO, were positively chosen for CCR7, and omitted terminally differentiated effector memory CD45RA+ cells. The CDR3 runs 14 residues. Germline V gene data show CDR1 as LGHNA and CDR2 as YSLEER. V was pared by 4 bases and J by 7 bases, with 9 bases of the junction left unmatched. Points from the study as a whole: Investigators expected sequencing depth to affect clonotype sharing among donors. With a few donors compared, 5% to 5.5% of naive CD4 clonotypes were shared.

This TCR was sampled from a man aged 18 to 35 in good health. Some clones in this sample may be carry-over from other donors' samples. The rearrangement uses TRBV4-3 and TRBJ2-7; 8 positions match TRBD2. What was sequenced was naive CD8+ T cells from PBMCs. CDR3 nucleotide sequence: TGCGCCAGCAGCCCCGGGACTAGATCCCGAGAGCAGTACTTC. Its protein product is CASSPGTRSREQYF.